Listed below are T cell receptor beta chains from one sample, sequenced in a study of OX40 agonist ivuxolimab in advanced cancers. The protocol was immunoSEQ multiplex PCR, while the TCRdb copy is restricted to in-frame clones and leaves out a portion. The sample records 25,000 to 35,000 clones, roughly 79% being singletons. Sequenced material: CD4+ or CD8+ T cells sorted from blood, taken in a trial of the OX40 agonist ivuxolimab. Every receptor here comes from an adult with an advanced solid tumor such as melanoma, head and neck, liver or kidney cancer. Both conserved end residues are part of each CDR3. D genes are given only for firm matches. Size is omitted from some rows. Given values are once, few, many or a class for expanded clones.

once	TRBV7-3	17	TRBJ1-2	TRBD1	CASSLPLGQGKGHGYTF	TGTGCCAGCAGCTTACCGCTGGGACAGGGGAAGGGACATGGCTACACCTTC
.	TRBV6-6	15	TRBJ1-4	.	CASSYMTGTNEKLFF	TGTGCCAGCAGTTACATGACAGGCACTAATGAAAAACTGTTTTTT
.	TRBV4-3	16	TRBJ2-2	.	CASSQDRHDGTGELFF	TGCGCCAGCAGCCAAGATAGGCACGACGGCACCGGGGAGCTGTTTTTT
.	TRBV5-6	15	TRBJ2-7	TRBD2	CASSLAERGGHEQYF	TGTGCCAGCAGCTTGGCCGAGCGGGGGGGCCACGAGCAGTACTTC
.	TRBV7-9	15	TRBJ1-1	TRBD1	CASSPTGQKNTEAFF	TGTGCCAGCAGCCCTACGGGACAGAAGAACACTGAAGCTTTCTTT
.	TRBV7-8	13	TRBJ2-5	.	CASSSAAGTALHF	TGTGCCAGCAGCTCAGCTGCCGGGACCGCCCTCCACTTC
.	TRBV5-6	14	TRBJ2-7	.	CASSRKGVSYEQYF	TGTGCCAGCAGCCGCAAGGGGGTGTCCTACGAGCAGTACTTC
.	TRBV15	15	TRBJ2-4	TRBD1	CATSRVGQGRNIQYF	TGTGCCACCAGCAGAGTAGGACAGGGTAGGAACATTCAGTACTTC
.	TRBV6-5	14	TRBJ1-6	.	CASSYSGGGSPLHF	TGTGCCAGCAGTTACTCGGGGGGCGGTTCACCCCTCCACTTT
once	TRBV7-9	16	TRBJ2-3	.	CASSLGLQESTDTQYF	TGTGCCAGCAGCTTAGGCCTCCAAGAAAGCACAGATACGCAGTATTTT
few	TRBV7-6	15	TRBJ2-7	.	CASSLASDRYYEQYF	TGTGCCAGCAGCTTAGCCTCGGACAGATACTACGAGCAGTACTTC
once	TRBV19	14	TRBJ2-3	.	CASSIEGRTDTQYF	TGTGCCAGTAGTATAGAAGGTAGGACAGATACGCAGTATTTT
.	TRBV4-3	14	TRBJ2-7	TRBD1	CASSQVRQGGEQYF	TGCGCCAGCAGCCAAGTTCGACAGGGTGGAGAGCAGTACTTC
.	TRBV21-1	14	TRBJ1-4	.	CASSKRQANEKLFF	TGTGCCAGCAGCAAAAGACAGGCTAATGAAAAACTGTTTTTT
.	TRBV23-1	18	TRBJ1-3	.	CASRKIGDVGRPGNTIYF	TGCGCCAGCAGAAAAATAGGGGACGTCGGTAGACCTGGAAACACCATATATTTT
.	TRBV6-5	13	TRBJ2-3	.	CASSYGSAGTQYF	TGTGCCAGCAGTTACGGGTCGGCTGGGACGCAGTATTTT
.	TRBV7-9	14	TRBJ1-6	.	CASSFQGYNSPLHF	TGTGCCAGCAGCTTTCAGGGTTATAATTCACCCCTCCACTTT
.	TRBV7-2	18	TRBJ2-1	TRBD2	CASSPSGLAGGKGNEQFF	TGTGCCAGCAGCCCGTCGGGACTAGCGGGGGGGAAGGGCAATGAGCAGTTCTTC
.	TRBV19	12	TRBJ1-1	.	CASSITRAEAFF	TGTGCCAGTAGTATCACCCGGGCTGAAGCTTTCTTT
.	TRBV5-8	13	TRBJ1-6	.	CASSLSPNSPLHF	TGTGCCAGCAGCTTGTCCCCAAATTCACCCCTCCACTTT
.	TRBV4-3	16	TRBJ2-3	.	CASSQWTASRADTQYF	TGCGCCAGCAGCCAATGGACAGCCTCTAGGGCAGATACGCAGTATTTT
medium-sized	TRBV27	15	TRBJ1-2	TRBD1	CASSLTGSGWDGYTF	TGTGCCAGCAGTTTGACAGGGTCCGGGTGGGATGGCTACACCTTC
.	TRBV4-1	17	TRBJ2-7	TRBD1	CASSQELQGAGFHEQYF	TGCGCCAGCAGCCAAGAGCTTCAGGGGGCGGGTTTCCACGAGCAGTACTTC
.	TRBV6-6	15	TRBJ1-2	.	CASSYVRGPLYGYTF	TGTGCCAGCAGTTACGTCAGGGGCCCTCTCTATGGCTACACCTTC
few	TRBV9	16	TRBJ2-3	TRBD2	CASSPGTSDGTDTQYF	TGTGCCAGCAGCCCCGGGACTAGCGACGGAACAGATACGCAGTATTTT
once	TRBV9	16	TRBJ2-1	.	CASSPLGGGAYNEQFF	TGTGCCAGCAGCCCCCTAGGAGGGGGGGCCTACAATGAGCAGTTCTTC
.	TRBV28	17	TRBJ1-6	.	CASSFLGEGGFDSPLHF	TGTGCCAGCAGTTTTTTGGGGGAGGGTGGTTTTGATTCACCCCTCCACTTT
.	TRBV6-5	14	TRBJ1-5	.	CASSYPGDNQPQHF	TGTGCCAGCAGTTACCCGGGGGACAATCAGCCCCAGCATTTT
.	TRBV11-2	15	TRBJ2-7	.	CASSITEGQLYEQYF	TGTGCCAGCAGTATAACGGAGGGGCAGCTCTACGAGCAGTACTTC
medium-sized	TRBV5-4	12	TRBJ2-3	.	CASSLVSDTQYF	TGTGCCAGCAGCTTGGTATCAGATACGCAGTATTTT
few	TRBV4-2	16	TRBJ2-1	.	CASSQVTRLVYNEQFF	TGTGCCAGCAGCCAAGTTACTCGACTGGTTTACAATGAGCAGTTCTTC
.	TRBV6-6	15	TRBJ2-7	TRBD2	CASTTSPSGFYEQYF	TGTGCCAGCACCACTTCCCCTAGCGGGTTCTACGAGCAGTACTTC
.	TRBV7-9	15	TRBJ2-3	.	CASSGRPPSTDTQYF	TGTGCCAGCAGCGGGCGCCCTCCTAGCACAGATACGCAGTATTTT
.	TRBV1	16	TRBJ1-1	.	CTSSPAFRPLNTEAFF	TGCACCAGCAGCCCCGCCTTTAGGCCTTTGAACACTGAAGCTTTCTTT
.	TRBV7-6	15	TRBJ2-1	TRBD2	CASSWGGDYYNEQFF	TGTGCCAGCAGCTGGGGGGGTGATTACTACAATGAGCAGTTCTTC
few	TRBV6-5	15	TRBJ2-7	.	CASSLGSGPTYEQYF	TGTGCCAGCAGTTTAGGTTCAGGGCCGACCTACGAGCAGTACTTC
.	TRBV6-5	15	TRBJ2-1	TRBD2	CASSYPGGGVAEQFF	TGTGCCAGCAGTTACCCGGGAGGGGGGGTAGCTGAGCAGTTCTTC
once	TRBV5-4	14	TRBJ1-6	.	CASSKTSSYSPLHF	TGTGCCAGCAGTAAGACCAGCAGCTATTCACCCCTCCACTTT
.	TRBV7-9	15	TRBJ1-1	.	CASSLVLGGGTEAFF	TGTGCCAGCAGCTTAGTATTAGGGGGTGGAACTGAAGCTTTCTTT
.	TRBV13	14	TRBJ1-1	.	CASSLGKGSKEAFF	TGTGCCAGCAGCTTAGGAAAGGGCAGTAAAGAAGCTTTCTTT
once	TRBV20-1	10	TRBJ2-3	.	CSAVEDTQYF	TGCAGTGCTGTAGAAGATACGCAGTATTTT
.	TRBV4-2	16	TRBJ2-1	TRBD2	CASSQASGGGGNEQFF	TGTGCCAGCAGCCAAGCTAGCGGGGGGGGCGGGAATGAGCAGTTCTTC
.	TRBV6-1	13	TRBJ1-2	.	CASSEGGRFGYTF	TGTGCCAGCAGTGAAGGGGGACGTTTCGGCTACACCTTC
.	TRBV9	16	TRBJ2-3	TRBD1	CASSRTWDRVTDTQYF	TGTGCCAGCAGCCGAACTTGGGACAGGGTAACAGATACGCAGTATTTT
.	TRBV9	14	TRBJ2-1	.	CASSAPRQHNEQFF	TGTGCCAGCAGCGCACCTCGACAGCACAATGAGCAGTTCTTC
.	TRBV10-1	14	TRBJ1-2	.	CASSDCGERSGYTF	TGCGCCAGCAGTGATTGCGGGGAACGATCTGGCTACACCTTC
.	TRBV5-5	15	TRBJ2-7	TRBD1	CASSLDRGFSYEQYF	TGTGCCAGCAGCTTGGACAGGGGCTTCTCCTACGAGCAGTACTTC
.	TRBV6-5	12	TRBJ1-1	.	CASSFGRGEAFF	TGTGCCAGCAGTTTCGGACGCGGTGAAGCTTTCTTT
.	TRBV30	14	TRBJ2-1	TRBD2	CAWSLGGTSDEQFF	TGTGCCTGGAGTCTGGGGGGGACCTCGGATGAGCAGTTCTTC
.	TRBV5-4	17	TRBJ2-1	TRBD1	CASSRTGGGSSYNEQFF	TGTGCCAGCAGCCGGACAGGGGGCGGGAGCTCCTACAATGAGCAGTTCTTC
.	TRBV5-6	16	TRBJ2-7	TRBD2	CASSHLTAGGIHEQYF	TGTGCCAGCAGCCATCTTACAGCGGGGGGCATCCACGAGCAGTACTTC
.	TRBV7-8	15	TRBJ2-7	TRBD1	CASSLGTGGPDEQYF	TGTGCCAGCAGCTTGGGGACAGGGGGCCCCGACGAGCAGTACTTC
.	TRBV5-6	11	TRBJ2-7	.	CASSLVGEQYF	TGTGCCAGCAGCTTGGTGGGGGAGCAGTACTTC
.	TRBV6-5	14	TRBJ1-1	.	CASSYYRAGTEAFF	TGTGCCAGCAGTTACTACAGGGCAGGAACTGAAGCTTTCTTT